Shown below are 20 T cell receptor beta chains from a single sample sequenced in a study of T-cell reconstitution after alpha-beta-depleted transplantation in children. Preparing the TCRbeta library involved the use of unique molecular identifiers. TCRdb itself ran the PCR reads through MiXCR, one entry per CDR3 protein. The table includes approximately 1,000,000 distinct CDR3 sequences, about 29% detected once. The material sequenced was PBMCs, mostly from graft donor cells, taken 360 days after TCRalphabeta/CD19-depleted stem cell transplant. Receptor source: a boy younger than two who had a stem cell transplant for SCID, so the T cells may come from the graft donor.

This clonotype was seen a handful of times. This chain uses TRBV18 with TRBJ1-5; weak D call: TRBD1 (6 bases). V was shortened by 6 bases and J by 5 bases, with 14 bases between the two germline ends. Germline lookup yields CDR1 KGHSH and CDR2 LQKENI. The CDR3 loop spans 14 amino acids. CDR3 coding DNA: TGTGCCAGCTCGTTACTTAGGACAGATCAGCCCCAGCATTTT. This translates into CASSLLRTDQPQHF.

This CDR3 reads CSVEYRVTDTQYF. The CDR3 DNA reads TGCAGCGTTGAGTACAGGGTTACAGATACGCAGTATTTT. The chain employs TRBV29-1 and TRBJ2-3; TRBD1 is a possible D gene (6 bases). V was clipped by 3 bases and J by 3 bases, with 10 bases between them. The CDR3 has 13 residues. Germline values: CDR1 SQVTM, CDR2 ANQGSEA.

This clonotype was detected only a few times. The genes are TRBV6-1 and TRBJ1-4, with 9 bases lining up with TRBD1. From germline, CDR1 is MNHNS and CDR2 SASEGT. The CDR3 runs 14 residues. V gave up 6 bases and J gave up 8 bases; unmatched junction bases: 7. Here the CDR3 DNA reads TGTGCCAGCAGGTCCGGGACAGGGTTCGAAAAACTGTTTTTT. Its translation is CASRSGTGFEKLFF.

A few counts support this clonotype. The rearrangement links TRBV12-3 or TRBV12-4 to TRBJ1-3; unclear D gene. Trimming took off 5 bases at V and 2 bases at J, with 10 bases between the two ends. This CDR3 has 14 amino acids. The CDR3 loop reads CASSRAEAGNTIYF. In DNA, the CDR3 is TGTGCCAGCAGTCGGGCGGAAGCTGGAAACACCATATATTTT.

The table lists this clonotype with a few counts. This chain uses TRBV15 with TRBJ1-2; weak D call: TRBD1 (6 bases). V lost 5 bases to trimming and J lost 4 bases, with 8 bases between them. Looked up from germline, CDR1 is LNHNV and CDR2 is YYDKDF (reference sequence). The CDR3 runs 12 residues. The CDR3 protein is CATSAGVYGYTF. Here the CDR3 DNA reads TGTGCCACCAGCGCAGGGGTCTATGGCTACACCTTC.

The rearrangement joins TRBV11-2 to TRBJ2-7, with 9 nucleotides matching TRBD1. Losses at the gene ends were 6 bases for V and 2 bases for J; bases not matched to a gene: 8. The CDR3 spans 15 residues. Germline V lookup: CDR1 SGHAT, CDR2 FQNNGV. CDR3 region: CASRHQGTGTYEQYF. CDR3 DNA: TGTGCCAGCAGGCACCAAGGGACAGGGACCTACGAGCAGTACTTC.

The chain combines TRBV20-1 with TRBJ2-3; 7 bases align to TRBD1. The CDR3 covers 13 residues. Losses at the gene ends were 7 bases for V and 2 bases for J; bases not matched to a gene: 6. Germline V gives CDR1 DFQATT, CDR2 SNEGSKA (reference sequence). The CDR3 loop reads CSVTTGSTDTQYF. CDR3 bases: TGCAGTGTCACGACAGGGTCCACAGATACGCAGTATTTT.

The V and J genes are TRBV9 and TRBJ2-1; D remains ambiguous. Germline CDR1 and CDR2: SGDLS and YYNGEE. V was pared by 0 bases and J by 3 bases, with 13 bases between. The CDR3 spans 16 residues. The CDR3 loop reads CASSVAGTYYYNEQFF. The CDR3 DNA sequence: TGTGCCAGCAGCGTAGCTGGCACATACTACTACAATGAGCAGTTCTTC.

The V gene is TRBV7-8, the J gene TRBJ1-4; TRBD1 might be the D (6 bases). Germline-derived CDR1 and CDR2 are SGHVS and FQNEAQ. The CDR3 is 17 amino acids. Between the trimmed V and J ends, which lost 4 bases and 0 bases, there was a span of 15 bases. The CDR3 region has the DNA TGTGCCAGCAGCTCCCAAAGGACAGCCTCAACTAATGAAAAACTGTTTTTT. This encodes CASSSQRTASTNEKLFF.

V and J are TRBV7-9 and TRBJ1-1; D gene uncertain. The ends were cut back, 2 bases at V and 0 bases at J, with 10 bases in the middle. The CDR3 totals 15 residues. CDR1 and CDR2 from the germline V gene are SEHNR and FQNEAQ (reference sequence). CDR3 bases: TGTGCCAGCAGCTTATTTCCAGAAGTGAACACTGAAGCTTTCTTT. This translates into CASSLFPEVNTEAFF.

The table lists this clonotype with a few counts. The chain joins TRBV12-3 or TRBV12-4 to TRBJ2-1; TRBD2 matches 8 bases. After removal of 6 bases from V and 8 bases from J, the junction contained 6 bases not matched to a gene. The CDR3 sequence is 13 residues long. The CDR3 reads CASSPGLVYEQFF. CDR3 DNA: TGTGCCAGCAGCCCGGGACTAGTTTATGAGCAGTTCTTC.

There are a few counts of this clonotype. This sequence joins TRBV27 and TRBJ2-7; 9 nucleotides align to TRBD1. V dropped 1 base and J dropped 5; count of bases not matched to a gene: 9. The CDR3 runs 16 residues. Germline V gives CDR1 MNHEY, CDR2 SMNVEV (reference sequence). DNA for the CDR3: TGTGCCAGCAGTTTATACAGGACAGGGGCAGGTGACGAGCAGTACTTC. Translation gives CASSLYRTGAGDEQYF.

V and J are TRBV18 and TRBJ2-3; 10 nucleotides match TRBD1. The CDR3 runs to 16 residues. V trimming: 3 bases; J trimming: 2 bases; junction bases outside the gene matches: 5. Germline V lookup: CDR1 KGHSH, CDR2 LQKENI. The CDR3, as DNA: TGTGCCAGCTCACCGGGACAGGGGCCTCTCACAGATACGCAGTATTTT. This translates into CASSPGQGPLTDTQYF.

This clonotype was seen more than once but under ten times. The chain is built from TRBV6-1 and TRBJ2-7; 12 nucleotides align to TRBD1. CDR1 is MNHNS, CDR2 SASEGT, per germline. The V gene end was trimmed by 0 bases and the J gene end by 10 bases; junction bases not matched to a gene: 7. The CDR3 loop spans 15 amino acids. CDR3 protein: CASSEAWGQGAGQYF. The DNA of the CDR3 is TGTGCCAGCAGTGAAGCCTGGGGACAGGGGGCCGGACAGTACTTC.

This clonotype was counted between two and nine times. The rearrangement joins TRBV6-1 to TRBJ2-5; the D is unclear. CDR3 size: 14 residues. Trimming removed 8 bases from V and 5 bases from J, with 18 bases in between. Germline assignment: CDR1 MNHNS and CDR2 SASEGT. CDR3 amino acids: CASQMGNSRETQYF. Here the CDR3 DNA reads TGTGCCAGCCAAATGGGGAACAGCCGGGAGACCCAGTACTTC.

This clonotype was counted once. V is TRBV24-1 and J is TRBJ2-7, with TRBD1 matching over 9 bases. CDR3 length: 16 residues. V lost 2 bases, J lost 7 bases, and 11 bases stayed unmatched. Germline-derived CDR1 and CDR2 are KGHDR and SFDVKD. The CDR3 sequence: CATSDSSGTGIDEQYF. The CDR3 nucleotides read TGTGCCACCAGTGATTCGTCCGGGACAGGGATCGATGAGCAGTACTTC.

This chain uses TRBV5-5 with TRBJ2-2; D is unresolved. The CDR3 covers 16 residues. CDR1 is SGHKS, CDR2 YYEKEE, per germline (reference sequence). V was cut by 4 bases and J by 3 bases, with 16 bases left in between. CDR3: CASSPIVFGDTGELFF. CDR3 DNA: TGTGCCAGCAGCCCGATCGTCTTCGGAGACACCGGGGAGCTGTTTTTT.

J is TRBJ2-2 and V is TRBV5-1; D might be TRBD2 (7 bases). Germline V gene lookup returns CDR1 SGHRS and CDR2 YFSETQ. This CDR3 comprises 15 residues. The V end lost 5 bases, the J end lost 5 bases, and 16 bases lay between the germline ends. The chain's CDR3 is CASRTWGGRTGELFF. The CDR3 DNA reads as TGCGCCAGCAGGACCTGGGGGGGCAGGACCGGGGAGCTGTTTTTT.

This CDR3 reads CASSQAPGGRNEQFF. CDR3 sequence (DNA): TGTGCCAGCAGCCAAGCGCCCGGGGGTAGGAATGAGCAGTTCTTC. The chain links TRBV3-1 to TRBJ2-1; tentative D call: TRBD2 (6 bases). The CDR3 is made up of 15 amino acids. CDR1 is LGHDT and CDR2 is YNNKEL in the germline V gene (reference sequence). Trimming took off 1 base at V and 7 bases at J, with 14 bases between the two ends.

As DNA, the CDR3 is TGTGCCAGCTTGGCAGGCGGGGGGCCGAACACCGGGGAGCTGTTTTTT. Amino acids: CASLAGGGPNTGELFF. This rearrangement joins TRBV18 to TRBJ2-2, with TRBD2 matching 8 bases. The V gene's germline CDR1 is KGHSH and CDR2 LQKENI. The trim removed 7 bases at V and 0 bases at J, leaving 7 bases unmatched. The CDR3 contains 16 residues.